A single sample gave rise to the 2 T cell receptor beta chains below, sequenced in a study of cytomegalovirus exposure and HLA in healthy donors. Amplification used 60 Vbeta primers and 13 Jbeta primers. This table comes from immunoSEQ multiplex PCR, and its TCRdb copy is limited to in-frame clones, with some not included. The table lists 160,000 or so clones, roughly 85% of them singletons. Sequencing input: PBMCs. These receptors were collected from a woman aged 18-29 years in good health and CMV-seronegative.

The chain uses TRBV10-3 and TRBJ1-2; D possibly corresponds to TRBD1 (6 bases). Trimming stripped 6 bases from V and 9 bases from J, with 17 bases between. Germline CDR1 ENHRY, CDR2 SYGVKD. The CDR3 length is 13 residues. The CDR3 protein is CAIRGAGRQRYTF. CDR3 nucleotides: TGTGCCATCAGGGGGGCCGGAAGACAGCGCTACACCTTC.

The chain carries TRBV29-1 and TRBJ2-1; 9 bases match TRBD1. The V and J ends lost 6 bases and 5 bases, in that order; junction bases with no gene match: 5. This CDR3 has 13 residues. The germline gives CDR1 SQVTM, CDR2 ANQGSEA. The CDR3 DNA follows: TGCAGCGTGAGACAGGGGGGGGACAATGAGCAGTTCTTC. This gives the protein CSVRQGGDNEQFF.